This entry describes one T cell receptor (beta chain). The sample is drawn from a study of blood T cell repertoires in COVID-19. This CDR3 has 16 amino acids. Germline-derived CDR1 and CDR2 are SGHTA and FQGNSA. The V and J ends lost 5 bases and 7 bases respectively, with 18 bases between them. TCRdb's table, derived via immunoSEQ multiplex PCR, lists solely in-frame clones and lacks some. The table records fewer than 200,000 clones, around 80% of them present only once. The V call is TRBV7-2, the J call TRBJ1-6; D unclear. Sequenced material: PBMCs or T cells enriched from blood (not recorded which). This receptor was taken from a woman in her 70s in a cohort exposed to, infected with or recovered from COVID-19 (not recorded which). The CDR3 region has the DNA TGTGCCAGCAGCCTTCTTCTCGGAGGCAGAAATTCACCCCTCCACTTT. Amino acid sequence: CASSLLLGGRNSPLHF.